This T cell receptor (beta chain) was captured by sequencing in a study of T cells in Graves' hyperthyroidism and ophthalmopathy. Amplified TCR beta CDR3 regions came from RNA transcripts. First-round RT-PCR of the TCR CDR3 relied on the HTBI primer set. Using its own MiXCR run on the multiplex PCR reads, TCRdb lists one record per CDR3 protein. The sample lists about 400,000 distinct CDR3 sequences, about a sixth seen once, with almost 8% in the top ten. The CDR3 has 15 residues. Germline loops: CDR1 MDHEN, CDR2 SYDVKM. Trimming removed 6 bases at V and 2 bases at J, with 13 bases between. The chain combines TRBV28 with TRBJ2-2, with D perhaps TRBD2 (6 bases). What was sequenced was blood. The sequence derives from a woman between 18 and 29 years old with Graves' hyperthyroidism. This chain's CDR3 is CASREGIDNTGELFF. The CDR3 bases are TGTGCCAGCAGGGAGGGGATTGACAACACCGGGGAGCTGTTTTTT.